These 32 T cell receptor beta chains share one sample of origin, sequenced in a study of post-analysis software for immune sequencing data. Whole-study results and caveats: Higher frequency in patients than in controls was seen for a handful of TRBV segments, with TRBV5-6, TRBV5-1 and TRBV20-1 among them.

Their recognized antigens are unknown. Each TCR beta cDNA library carried unique molecular identifiers. TCRdb reprocessed the PCR reads via MiXCR and lists one record per CDR3 protein. The sample holds about half a million distinct CDR3 sequences, roughly 45% seen once. The sequencing sample was made of blood. Every receptor here comes from a girl aged 5 to 17 with multiple sclerosis.

This clonotype appeared a few times. This chain joins TRBV2 and TRBJ2-3; D perhaps matches TRBD1 (5 bases). The CDR3 contains 14 residues. Trimming stripped 6 bases from V and 6 bases from J, with 16 bases between. CDR1 SNHLY and CDR2 FYNNEI come from the germline V gene. The CDR3 region is CASSLLGALDTQYF. The CDR3 coding sequence is TGTGCCAGCAGCCTCCTAGGGGCCCTGGATACGCAGTATTTT.

This clonotype appeared once. The chain recombines TRBV28 with TRBJ2-1; no clear D. The length of the CDR3 is 12 residues. Germline assignment: CDR1 MDHEN and CDR2 SYDVKM. Trimming took off 6 bases at V and 2 bases at J, with 5 bases between the two ends. Written as DNA, the CDR3 is TGTGCCAGCAGGGTGGCCTACAATGAGCAGTTCTTC. It yields the protein CASRVAYNEQFF.

The rearrangement joins TRBV7-9 to TRBJ2-5; tentatively, D is TRBD1 (5 bases). From germline, CDR1 is SEHNR and CDR2 FQNEAQ (reference sequence). V shed 6 bases and J shed 4 bases, with 12 bases lying between them. CDR3 size: 13 residues. The DNA for the CDR3 is TGTGCCAGCAGGGGCAGGGTCCGAGAGACCCAGTACTTC. This encodes CASRGRVRETQYF.

The gene calls are TRBV7-2 and TRBJ1-2, with a weak D call TRBD1 (5 bases). This CDR3 comprises 13 residues. V lost 6 bases and J lost 4, with 12 bases in between. CDR1 is SGHTA, CDR2 FQGNSA, per germline. The CDR3 here is CASRFTGTYGYTF. The CDR3 DNA follows: TGTGCCAGCAGATTCACCGGGACCTATGGCTACACCTTC. Complete variable domain (other parts from reference TRBV7-2 and TRBJ1-2): GAGVSQSPSNKVTEKGKDVELRCDPISGHTALYWYRQSLGQGLEFLIYFQGNSAPDKSGLPSDRFSAERTGGSVSTLTIQRTQQEDSAVYLCASRFTGTYGYTFGSGTRLTVV.

Comment on this clonotype: One end of the junction does not line up with germline, which may come from a read error. The gene calls are TRBV5-1 and TRBJ2-3; the match to TRBD2 covers 8 bases. The germline V gene has CDR1 SGHRS and CDR2 YFSETQ. The CDR3 length is 16 residues. CDR3 nucleotides: TGCGCCAACAGCTTGGGAAGCGGGAGCGGCACAGATACGCAGTATTTT. This translates into CANSLGSGSGTDTQYF. The whole variable domain, filled in from reference TRBV5-1 and TRBJ2-3, reads KAGVTQTPRYLIKTRGQQVTLSCSPISGHRSVSWYQQTPGQGLQFLFEYFSETQRNKGNFPGRFSGRQFSNSRSEMNVSTLELGDSALYLCANSLGSGSGTDTQYFGPGTRLTVL.

This clonotype was seen a few times. The gene calls are TRBV18 and TRBJ1-2, with 7 bases lining up with TRBD1. CDR1 and CDR2 from the germline V gene are KGHSH and LQKENI. V shed 4 bases and J 2 bases; nucleotides not matched to a gene: 7. This CDR3 spans 15 amino acids. CDR3 in DNA: TGTGCCAGCTCACTATCGACACAGGGGAACTATGGCTACACCTTC. Translation gives CASSLSTQGNYGYTF.

This chain uses TRBV28 with TRBJ2-5; 8 nucleotides agree with TRBD1. The CDR3 runs to 14 residues. Germline V gene sequence: CDR1 MDHEN, CDR2 SYDVKM. Unmatched junction bases numbered 5, after V lost 5 bases and J lost 3 bases. The CDR3 sequence is CASSRTGWEETQYF. CDR3 nucleotide sequence: TGTGCCAGCAGTCGGACAGGGTGGGAAGAGACCCAGTACTTC.

At least ten counts were recorded for this clonotype. This chain links TRBV6-5 with TRBJ2-7; no clear D gene. Germline assignment: CDR1 MNHEY and CDR2 SVGAGI. The CDR3 has 14 amino acids. The V end lost 5 bases, the J end lost 2 bases, and 13 bases lay between the germline ends. CDR3 coding DNA: TGTGCCAGCAGTACTGCACGGTGGACCTACGAGCAGTACTTC. It encodes CASSTARWTYEQYF.

The rearrangement links TRBV5-1 to TRBJ2-1, with D tentatively TRBD1 (6 bases). With 0 bases removed from V and 0 bases from J, the gap between germline ends came to 16 bases. CDR3 length: 18 residues. Per germline, CDR1 SGHRS and CDR2 YFSETQ. CDR3 sequence: CASSLGGRAVNSYNEQFF. The CDR3 DNA reads as TGCGCCAGCAGCTTGGGGGGGCGGGCGGTCAACTCCTACAATGAGCAGTTCTTC.

This chain connects TRBV27 to TRBJ1-1, with 10 bases fitting TRBD1. V trimming: 10 bases; J trimming: 2 bases; junction bases outside the gene matches: 7. The CDR3 sequence is 14 residues long. Germline CDR1 and CDR2: MNHEY and SMNVEV (reference sequence). The CDR3 nucleotides read TGTGCCACACGGAGGACAGGGGGAAACACTGAAGCTTTCTTT. Translation gives CATRRTGGNTEAFF.

The V and J genes are TRBV7-3 and TRBJ2-5, with 8 positions matching TRBD1. With V trimmed by 0 bases and J by 1 base, 4 bases remained unmatched. The CDR3 is 16 residues long. From germline, CDR1 is SGHTA and CDR2 FQGTGA. CDR3 protein: CASSLTTGVVQETQYF. The CDR3, as DNA: TGTGCCAGCAGCTTAACGACAGGGGTCGTCCAAGAGACCCAGTACTTC.

This clonotype was detected only a few times. The chain links TRBV20-1 to TRBJ1-1; possibly TRBD1 for D (6 bases). CDR3 size: 11 residues. The ends were cut back, 3 bases at V and 6 bases at J, with 8 bases in the middle. The germline CDR1 and CDR2 sequences are DFQATT and SNEGSKA (reference sequence). The CDR3 DNA sequence: TGCAGTGCTAGTCGGACAGCTGAAGCTTTCTTT. This translates into CSASRTAEAFF.

The chain joins TRBV7-9 to TRBJ1-5, with D perhaps matching TRBD1 (6 bases). This CDR3 comprises 16 residues. The V gene lost 1 base and the J gene lost 2 bases, with 12 bases spanning the gap. CDR1 is SEHNR, CDR2 FQNEAQ, per germline (reference sequence). This chain's CDR3 is CASSLGAGAGNQPQHF. In nucleotides, the CDR3 is TGTGCCAGCAGCTTAGGAGCAGGGGCTGGCAATCAGCCCCAGCATTTT. Looking up the rest from reference TRBV7-9 and TRBJ1-5 gives the full variable domain: DTGVSQNPRHKITKRGQNVTFRCDPISEHNRLYWYRQTLGQGPEFLTYFQNEAQLEKSRLLSDRFSAERPKGSFSTLEIQRTEQGDSAMYLCASSLGAGAGNQPQHFGDGTRLSIL.

The chain links TRBV2 to TRBJ2-7, with 7 bases fitting TRBD2. The CDR3 is 14 residues long. Germline CDR1 SNHLY, CDR2 FYNNEI. The V segment lost 6 bases and the J segment 5 bases; nucleotides outside the gene matches: 10. The CDR3, as DNA: TGTGCCAGCAGCCCTCTGACTAGCTCGCACGAGCAGTACTTC. Protein: CASSPLTSSHEQYF. Based on the CDR3 plus reference TRBV2 and TRBJ2-7, the full variable domain is EPEVTQTPSHQVTQMGQEVILRCVPISNHLYFYWYRQILGQKVEFLVSFYNNEISEKSEIFDDQFSVERPDGSNFTLKIRSTKLEDSAMYFCASSPLTSSHEQYFGPGTRLTVT.

The sample holds a few counts of this clonotype. The CDR3 is CASSAGQISTDTQYF. DNA for the CDR3: TGTGCCAGCAGCGCAGGACAGATTAGCACAGATACGCAGTATTTT. V and J are TRBV11-2 and TRBJ2-3, with D perhaps matching TRBD1 (6 bases). The germline V and J ends were trimmed by 5 bases and 0 bases, with 12 bases remaining between them. This CDR3 comprises 15 residues. The germline CDR1 and CDR2 sequences are SGHAT and FQNNGV.

This rearrangement joins TRBV15 to TRBJ1-4; D gene ambiguous. The CDR3 length is 12 residues. Trimming left V 3 bases short and J 6 bases short, with 5 bases between. The germline CDR1 and CDR2 sequences are LNHNV and YYDKDF (reference sequence). CDR3: CATSRRDEKLFF. The CDR3 DNA sequence: TGTGCCACCAGCAGGAGGGATGAAAAACTGTTTTTT.

This clonotype was seen a handful of times. This chain joins TRBV15 and TRBJ2-7, with TRBD2 as a possible D gene (5 bases). V shed 0 bases and J shed 5 bases, with 8 bases lying between them. The CDR3 spans 13 residues. The germline gives CDR1 LNHNV, CDR2 YYDKDF (reference sequence). CDR3 DNA: TGTGCCACCAGCAGAGATCGAGGGCACGAGCAGTACTTC. This gives the protein CATSRDRGHEQYF.

The rearrangement uses TRBV6-2 or TRBV6-3 and TRBJ1-2, with a tentative D call TRBD1 (5 bases). Looked up from germline, CDR1 is MNHEY and CDR2 is SVGEGT. Trimming removed 2 bases from V and 2 bases from J, with 9 bases in between. The CDR3 has 14 amino acids. The CDR3 loop is CASSYAGINYGYTF. The DNA for the CDR3 is TGTGCCAGCAGTTACGCAGGGATCAACTATGGCTACACCTTC.

The V call is TRBV28, the J call TRBJ2-5; TRBD1 might be the D (6 bases). The end of the DNA fits TRBJ2-7 better, so the J call may be wrong. The CDR3 length is 12 residues. Germline lookup yields CDR1 MDHEN and CDR2 SYDVKM. The CDR3 nucleotides read TGTGCCAGCAGTGGGGACAAGCACGAGCAGTACTTC. It is translated as CASSGDKHEQYF.

The V call is TRBV5-1, the J call TRBJ2-3; 8 nucleotides align to TRBD1. CDR3 size: 17 residues. J gave up 3 bases and V 2 bases, and 11 bases lay outside the gene matches. CDR1 is SGHRS and CDR2 is YFSETQ in the germline V gene. As DNA, the CDR3 is TGCGCCAGCAGCTTAATAACAGGGGGAAGGGGAACAGATACGCAGTATTTT. It encodes CASSLITGGRGTDTQYF.

V gene TRBV20-1 combines with J gene TRBJ2-1; 8 positions agree with TRBD2. With V trimmed by 1 base and J by 9 bases, 17 bases remained unmatched. Germline V CDR1 and CDR2: DFQATT, SNEGSKA (reference sequence). The length of the CDR3 is 17 residues. The CDR3 spells CSARGSPGGPLHSEQFF. The CDR3 region has the DNA TGCAGTGCTAGAGGTTCCCCGGGAGGGCCCCTTCATTCTGAGCAGTTCTTC.

The gene calls are TRBV20-1 and TRBJ2-1, with D perhaps TRBD2 (6 bases). Germline-derived CDR1 and CDR2 are DFQATT and SNEGSKA (reference sequence). V lost 7 bases and J 0 bases, leaving 13 bases between the germline ends. This CDR3 spans 14 amino acids. Here the CDR3 reads CSVSRGTSYNEQFF. In DNA, the CDR3 is TGCAGTGTATCCCGGGGGACCTCCTACAATGAGCAGTTCTTC.

This chain connects TRBV6-1 to TRBJ2-3; perhaps TRBD1 as D (5 bases). Germline CDR1 MNHNS, CDR2 SASEGT. V was cut by 1 base and J by 3 bases, with 11 bases left in between. The CDR3 totals 15 residues. The CDR3 coding sequence is TGTGCCAGCAGTGAAGACACAGGAAGAACAGATACGCAGTATTTT. Translating it yields CASSEDTGRTDTQYF.

V is TRBV20-1 and J is TRBJ2-7; D unresolved. TRBJ2-5 explains the end of the DNA better; the J call may be wrong. Germline assignment: CDR1 DFQATT and CDR2 SNEGSKA (reference sequence). The CDR3 runs 14 residues. The CDR3 bases are TGCAGTGCTAGGCTCACCGGGCCCCGGGAGACCCAGTACTTC. It encodes CSARLTGPRETQYF.

This clonotype has a handful of counts. The chain combines TRBV27 with TRBJ2-1, with a tentative D call TRBD1 (5 bases). Trimming pared 5 bases from V and 8 bases from J, leaving 19 bases between. Germline lookup yields CDR1 MNHEY and CDR2 SMNVEV (reference sequence). The length of the CDR3 is 15 residues. The CDR3: CASSPLAGAGDEQFF. The CDR3 DNA reads as TGTGCCAGCAGTCCTCTCGCTGGGGCCGGCGATGAGCAGTTCTTC.

The genes are TRBV7-8 and TRBJ2-1; 7 nucleotides align to TRBD2. Germline V lookup: CDR1 SGHVS, CDR2 FQNEAQ. The V segment lost 3 bases and the J segment 7 bases; nucleotides outside the gene matches: 9. The CDR3 totals 15 residues. CDR3 nucleotides: TGTGCCAGCAGCTTCGGGGAGGGCCTGGGGAATGAGCAGTTCTTC. The encoded protein is CASSFGEGLGNEQFF.

The rearrangement uses TRBV10-3 and TRBJ1-1; D unresolved. Germline CDR1 reads ENHRY; CDR2 reads SYGVKD. The V end was cut by 4 bases, the J end by 4 bases, with 7 bases between. The CDR3 extends over 12 amino acids. The CDR3 sequence: CAISADGTEAFF. Here the CDR3 DNA reads TGTGCCATCAGTGCGGACGGCACTGAAGCTTTCTTT.

V usage is TRBV5-1 and J usage is TRBJ2-1; 9 bases are a match to TRBD1. Losses at the gene ends were 4 bases for V and 7 bases for J; bases not matched to a gene: 9. This CDR3 is built from 15 residues. Germline V gene sequence: CDR1 SGHRS, CDR2 YFSETQ. The CDR3 reads CASSQLQDRGNEQFF. CDR3 nucleotides: TGCGCCAGCAGCCAGTTACAGGACAGGGGTAATGAGCAGTTCTTC.

This clonotype was seen only a few times. The chain employs TRBV12-3 or TRBV12-4 and TRBJ1-2; no clear D. V was clipped by 5 bases and J by 4 bases, with 11 bases between them. CDR3 length equals 13 residues. CDR3 residues: CASSPGQAYGYTF. In DNA, the CDR3 is TGTGCCAGCAGTCCCGGGCAGGCCTATGGCTACACCTTC.

The sample holds many counts of this clonotype. The chain carries TRBV6-1 and TRBJ2-5; tentatively, D is TRBD2 (5 bases). The CDR3 contains 15 residues. The V end was cut by 7 bases, the J end by 2 bases, with 17 bases between. Germline CDR1 reads MNHNS; CDR2 reads SASEGT. The CDR3 bases are TGTGCCAGCAAGGAATCGGAGCGGTCACAAGAGACCCAGTACTTC. Translation gives CASKESERSQETQYF.

The CDR3 nucleotides read TGCAGCGTTGGGCAGGGGCAGGAAAAACTGTTTTTT. Protein: CSVGQGQEKLFF. This rearrangement joins TRBV29-1 to TRBJ1-4; a possible D gene is TRBD1 (6 bases). V lost 4 bases to trimming and J lost 8 bases, with 11 bases between them. The CDR3 length is 12 residues. Germline loops: CDR1 SQVTM, CDR2 ANQGSEA.

This clonotype came up a few times. This chain uses TRBV6-1 with TRBJ1-5; D unclear. V lost 8 bases to trimming and J lost 2 bases, with 13 bases between them. The CDR3 consists of 14 residues. CDR1 is MNHNS and CDR2 is SASEGT in the germline V gene. CDR3 bases: TGTGCCAGCCGACGTGTTCAAGGCAATCAGCCCCAGCATTTT. It translates to CASRRVQGNQPQHF.